Many counts were recorded for the clone carrying this T cell receptor beta chain. Its antigen remains unidentified. The data derive from a study of T cells after yellow fever vaccination. About the study: Where fractions had low cell numbers, libraries were prepared from them with the SMART-Seq v4 Ultra Low Input RNA kit.

CDR3 length: 15 amino acids. After removal of 1 base from V and 0 bases from J, the junction contained 1 base not matched to a gene. The germline CDR1 and CDR2 sequences are SGHKS and YYEKEE (reference sequence). Study findings and constraints: Booster sampling recovered most clones from primary vaccination (roughly 96% CD4, approximately 88% CD8). By day 5 rather than day 15, the secondary response had peaked, though it was weaker.

The authors made TCR cDNA by 5'RACE template switching, adding a universal primer site and UMIs. TCRdb analysed the 5' RACE reads with MiXCR anew, one entry per CDR3 protein. The sample shows under 150,000 distinct CDR3 sequences, approximately 7.7% of them seen only once. This specimen consisted of CD4+ T cells sorted from PBMCs, obtained 5 days after the yellow fever booster vaccination. This chain uses TRBV5-5 with TRBJ2-3, with TRBD2 identical over 8 bases. The sequence derives from a man aged 25-45 years who received the YFV17D yellow fever vaccine. CDR3 amino acids: CASSLREGSTDTQYF. Written as DNA, the CDR3 is TGTGCCAGCAGCTTGCGGGAGGGAAGCACAGATACGCAGTATTTT.